The source of this T cell receptor beta chain is a study of CD4 T cell repertoires in COVID-19. Overall study results and limits: In SARS-CoV and/or HKU1 spike cultures, between 7 and 25% of SARS-CoV-2 clonotypes reappeared.

On this clone itself: The target antigen is unknown.

The data were produced by immunoSEQ multiplex PCR, yet TCRdb's version contains in-frame clones alone and is incomplete. This sample has about 75,000 clones, with roughly four fifths found just once. The source of this sequence is a human donor who had COVID-19. The sample in question was CD4+ T cells from peripheral blood, obtained after recovery from COVID-19.

The CDR3 DNA reads TGTGCCAGCAGCCTAGGACAGGGTAGAATTGCCGGGGAGCTGTTTTTT. Its translation: CASSLGQGRIAGELFF. The chain carries TRBV3-1 (or the pseudogene TRBV3-2) and TRBJ2-2, with TRBD1 matching over 8 bases. The CDR3 runs to 16 residues. Trimming cost V 4 bases and J 6 bases; bases outside gene matches: 10. The germline gives CDR1 LGHDT, CDR2 YNNKEL (reference sequence).